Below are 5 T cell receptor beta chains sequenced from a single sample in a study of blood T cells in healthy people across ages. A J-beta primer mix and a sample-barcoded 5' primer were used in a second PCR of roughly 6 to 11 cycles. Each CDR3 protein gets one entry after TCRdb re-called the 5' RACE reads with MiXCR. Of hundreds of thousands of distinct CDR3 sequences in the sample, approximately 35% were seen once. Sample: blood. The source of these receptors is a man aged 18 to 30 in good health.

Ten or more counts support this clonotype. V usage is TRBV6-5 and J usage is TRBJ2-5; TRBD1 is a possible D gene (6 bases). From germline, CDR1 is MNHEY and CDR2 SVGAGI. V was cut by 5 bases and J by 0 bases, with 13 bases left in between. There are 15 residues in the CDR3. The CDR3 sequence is CASSNRVGHQETQYF. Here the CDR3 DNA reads TGTGCCAGCAGTAACAGGGTTGGCCACCAAGAGACCCAGTACTTC.

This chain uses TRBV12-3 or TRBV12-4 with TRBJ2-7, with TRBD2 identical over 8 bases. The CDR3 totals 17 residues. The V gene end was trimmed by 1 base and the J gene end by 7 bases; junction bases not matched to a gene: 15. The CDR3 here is CASSLVLSGGGWNEQYF. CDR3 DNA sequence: TGTGCCAGCAGTTTAGTTCTGTCTGGCGGGGGGTGGAATGAGCAGTACTTC.

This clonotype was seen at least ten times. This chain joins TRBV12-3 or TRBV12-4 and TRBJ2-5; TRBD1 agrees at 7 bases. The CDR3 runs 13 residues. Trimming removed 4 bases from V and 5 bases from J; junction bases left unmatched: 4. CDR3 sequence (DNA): TGTGCCAGCAGTTACAGGGGAAGGGAGACCCAGTACTTC. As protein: CASSYRGRETQYF.

For the CDR3, the DNA is TGTGCCAGCAGGTCTAAAGGGAAAGCCTACGAGCAGTACTTC. Its protein is CASRSKGKAYEQYF. The chain couples TRBV6-5 to TRBJ2-7; D is undetermined. V lost 6 bases, J lost 2 bases, and 14 bases lay in between. Germline V lookup: CDR1 MNHEY, CDR2 SVGAGI. CDR3 length: 14 amino acids.

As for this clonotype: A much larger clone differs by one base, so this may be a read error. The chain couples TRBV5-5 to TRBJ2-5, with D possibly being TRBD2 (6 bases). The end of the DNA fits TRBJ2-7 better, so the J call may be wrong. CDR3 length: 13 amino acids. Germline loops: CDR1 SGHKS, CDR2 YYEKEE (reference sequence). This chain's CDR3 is CASAERGSSEQYF. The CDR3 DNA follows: TGTGCCAGCGCTGAACGGGGGTCCAGCGAGCAGTACTTC.